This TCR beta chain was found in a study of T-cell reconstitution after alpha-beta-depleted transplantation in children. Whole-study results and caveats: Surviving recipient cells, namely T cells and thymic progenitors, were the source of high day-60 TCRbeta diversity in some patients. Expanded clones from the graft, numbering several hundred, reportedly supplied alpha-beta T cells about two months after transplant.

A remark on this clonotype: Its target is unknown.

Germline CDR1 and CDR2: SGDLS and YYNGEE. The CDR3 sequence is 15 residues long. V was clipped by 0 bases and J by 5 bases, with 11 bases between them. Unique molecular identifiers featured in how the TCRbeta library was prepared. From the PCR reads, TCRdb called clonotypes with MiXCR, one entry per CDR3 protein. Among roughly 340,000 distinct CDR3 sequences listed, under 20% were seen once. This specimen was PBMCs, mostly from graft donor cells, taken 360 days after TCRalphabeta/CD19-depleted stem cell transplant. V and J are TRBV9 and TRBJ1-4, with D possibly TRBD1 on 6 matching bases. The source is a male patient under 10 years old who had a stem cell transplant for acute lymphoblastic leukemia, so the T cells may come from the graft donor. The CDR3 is CASSVGGDTNEKLFF. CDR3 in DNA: TGTGCCAGCAGCGTAGGGGGGGACACGAATGAAAAACTGTTTTTT.